In this sample, the clone carrying this TCR beta chain turned up a few times. Library construction for TCR beta used iRepertoire HTBI primers and Arm-PCR of CDR3 regions. TCRdb analysed the multiplex PCR reads with MiXCR anew, one entry per CDR3 protein. The data show about 440,000 distinct CDR3 sequences, just under 15% seen once. The data belong to a study of regulatory T cells in long-lasting Graves disease. This sample's time point: newly diagnosed GD, antithyroid drugs for less than 3 months. The TCR library was made from RNA that had been extracted from PBMCs in TRIzol. CDR1 is SGHTA, CDR2 FQGNSA, per germline. J gave up 8 bases and V 1 base, and 8 bases lay outside the gene matches. The CDR3 totals 16 residues. The data were also submitted as part of a second study, on T cells in Graves' hyperthyroidism and ophthalmopathy. That report adds: Uncontrolled infection, other autoimmune disease, pregnancy or lactation disqualified patients from enrolment. Using 13 V-J features, a model discriminated ophthalmopathy from stable hyperthyroidism.

The genes are TRBV7-2 and TRBJ1-4; 9 bases line up with TRBD1. Sequencing was performed on peripheral blood mononuclear cells (PBMCs), taken at new diagnosis, from a patient treated with antithyroid drugs. The source of this sequence is a woman aged 30 to 39 with Graves disease. The CDR3 nucleotides read TGTGCCAGCAGCTTAGTGTGGGACAGGGATGGGGAAAAACTGTTTTTT. Amino acids: CASSLVWDRDGEKLFF.